This record looks at one T cell receptor (beta chain) sequence and its context. The data were obtained in a study of control samples from healthy donors and cancer patients. The protocol was immunoSEQ multiplex PCR, while the TCRdb copy is restricted to in-frame clones and leaves out a portion. The sample shows tens of thousands of clones, just under 85% of them seen only once. The V gene's germline CDR1 is SGHRS and CDR2 YFSETQ. The V and J ends lost 4 bases and 8 bases, in that order; junction bases with no gene match: 11. The CDR3 consists of 15 residues. The V and J genes are TRBV5-1 and TRBJ1-2; 10 nucleotides agree with TRBD1. Sequencing was done on a sample of blood. The receptor was isolated from a man aged 25-40 years in good health. The CDR3, as DNA: TGCGCCAGCAGCGCCGACAGGGGGCGCTTCAACGGCTACACCTTC. Protein product: CASSADRGRFNGYTF.